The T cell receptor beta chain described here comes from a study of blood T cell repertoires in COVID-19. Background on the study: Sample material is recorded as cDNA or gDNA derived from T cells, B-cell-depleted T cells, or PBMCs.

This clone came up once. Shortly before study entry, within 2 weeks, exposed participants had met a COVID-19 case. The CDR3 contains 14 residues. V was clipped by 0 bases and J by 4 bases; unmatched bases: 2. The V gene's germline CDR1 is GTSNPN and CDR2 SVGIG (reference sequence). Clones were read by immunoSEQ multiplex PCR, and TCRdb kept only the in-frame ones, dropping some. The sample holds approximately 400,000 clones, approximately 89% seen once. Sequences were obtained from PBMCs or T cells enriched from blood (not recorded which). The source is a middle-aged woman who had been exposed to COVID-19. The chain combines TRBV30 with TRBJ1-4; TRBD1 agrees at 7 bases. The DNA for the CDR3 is TGTGCCTGGAGTGTACAGGGGTTTAATGAAAAACTGTTTTTT. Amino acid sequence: CAWSVQGFNEKLFF.